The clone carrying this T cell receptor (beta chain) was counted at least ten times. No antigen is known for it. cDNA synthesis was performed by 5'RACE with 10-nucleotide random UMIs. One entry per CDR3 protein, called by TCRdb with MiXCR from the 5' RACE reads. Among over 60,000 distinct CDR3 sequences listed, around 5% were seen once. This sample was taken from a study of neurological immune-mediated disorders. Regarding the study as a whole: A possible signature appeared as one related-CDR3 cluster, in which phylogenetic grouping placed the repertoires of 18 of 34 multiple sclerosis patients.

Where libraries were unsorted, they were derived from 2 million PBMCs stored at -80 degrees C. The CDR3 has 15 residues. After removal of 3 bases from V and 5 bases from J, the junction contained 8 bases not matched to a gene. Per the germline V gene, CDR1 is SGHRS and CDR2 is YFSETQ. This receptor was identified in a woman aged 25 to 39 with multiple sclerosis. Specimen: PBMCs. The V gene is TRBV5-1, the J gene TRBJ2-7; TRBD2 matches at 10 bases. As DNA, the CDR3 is TGCGCCAGCAGCTCGGGACTAGCGCCATGGGACGAGCAGTACTTC. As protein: CASSSGLAPWDEQYF.